The clone carrying this T cell receptor beta chain has more than one count but fewer than ten. Its antigen is unknown. With iRepertoire HTBI primers and Arm-PCR of CDR3 regions, TCR beta libraries were built. MiXCR, applied by TCRdb to the multiplex PCR reads, yields one record per CDR3 protein. The table lists hundreds of thousands of distinct CDR3 sequences, 20% to 25% of them singletons. The sample belongs to a study of regulatory T cells in long-lasting Graves disease. Turning to the study itself: Persistent Graves' disease required over 5 years of antithyroid drugs and positive TSH receptor antibodies.

Regarding time point: persistent/refractory GD, antithyroid drugs over 5 years with positive TRAb. The TCR library was made from RNA extracted from PBMCs. Patients all came to the study from an endocrinology department in Xi'an, China. Notes on the study in general: The persistent group shared around 2,600 public clonotypes, more than the roughly 970 shared by new patients.

Germline CDR1 reads SGHKS; CDR2 reads YYEKEE (reference sequence). CDR3 size: 19 residues. V gave up 4 bases and J gave up 0 bases; unmatched junction bases: 13. This clonotype was obtained from a female donor with Graves disease. This rearrangement joins TRBV5-5 to TRBJ2-2, with 9 bases fitting TRBD1. The sample was peripheral blood mononuclear cells (PBMCs), taken when the disease was refractory, from a patient treated with antithyroid drugs. The CDR3 here is CASSLNRGRLLSNTGELFF. DNA for the CDR3: TGTGCCAGCAGCCTGAACAGGGGGCGCCTCCTTTCGAACACCGGGGAGCTGTTTTTT.